These 24 T cell receptor beta chains came from one sample sequenced in a study of T cell responses to AZD1222 COVID-19 vaccine. Profiled with immunoSEQ multiplex PCR; TCRdb holds only in-frame clones, not every one. The sample holds around 160,000 clones, approximately 78% seen once. Source: peripheral blood, taken on day 0 of MenACWY control vaccination. The source of these receptors is an adult in good health.

The chain employs TRBV24-1 and TRBJ2-1; the match to TRBD2 covers 9 bases. Germline values: CDR1 KGHDR, CDR2 SFDVKD. J gave up 9 bases and V 4 bases, and 3 bases lay outside the gene matches. CDR3 length equals 13 residues. CDR3: CATSDLGLAEQFF. In nucleotides, the CDR3 is TGTGCCACCAGTGACCTGGGACTAGCTGAGCAGTTCTTC.

The chain combines TRBV4-1 with TRBJ1-4; the D is unclear. From germline, CDR1 is MGHRA and CDR2 YSYEKL. This CDR3 has 14 residues. V was trimmed by 1 base and J by 6 bases, leaving 9 bases between them. CDR3 region: CASSQVHTDEKLFF. The CDR3 DNA reads as TGCGCCAGCAGCCAAGTCCACACAGATGAAAAACTGTTTTTT.

This rearrangement joins TRBV19 to TRBJ1-5; 7 positions match TRBD1. Looked up from germline, CDR1 is LNHDA and CDR2 is SQIVND (reference sequence). This CDR3 is built from 21 residues. V lost 0 bases, J lost 3 bases, and 20 bases stayed unmatched. The CDR3 DNA reads TGTGCCAGTAGTATAGATGACCTACAGGGGCAGACGTTGGTTATCAATCAGCCCCAGCATTTT. Its translation is CASSIDDLQGQTLVINQPQHF.

V gene TRBV6-5 combines with J gene TRBJ1-1, with 10 bases that match TRBD1. Germline loops: CDR1 MNHEY, CDR2 SVGAGI. The V gene end was trimmed by 6 bases and the J gene end by 4 bases; junction bases not matched to a gene: 5. The CDR3 contains 14 residues. In DNA, the CDR3 is TGTGCCAGCAGATCGGACAGGGGGGGCACTGAAGCTTTCTTT. This translates into CASRSDRGGTEAFF.

This clone occurred once. The chain links TRBV7-3 to TRBJ2-2; 7 nucleotides align to TRBD1. Trimming took 5 bases from V and 7 from J; bases not matched to a gene: 10. Germline V gene sequence: CDR1 SGHTA, CDR2 FQGTGA. There are 15 residues in the CDR3. DNA for the CDR3: TGTGCCAGCAGCAAAAACACAGGGGTTGGCGGGGAGCTGTTTTTT. Translating gives CASSKNTGVGGELFF.

The gene calls are TRBV5-1 and TRBJ1-5; D possibly corresponds to TRBD1 (5 bases). This CDR3 contains 14 residues. The germline gives CDR1 SGHRS, CDR2 YFSETQ. Between the trimmed V and J ends, which lost 5 bases and 0 bases, there was a span of 9 bases. The CDR3 coding sequence is TGCGCCAGCAGTTGGGACGGTAGCAATCAGCCCCAGCATTTT. The encoded protein is CASSWDGSNQPQHF. Drawing the rest from reference TRBV5-1 and TRBJ1-5, the complete variable domain is KAGVTQTPRYLIKTRGQQVTLSCSPISGHRSVSWYQQTPGQGLQFLFEYFSETQRNKGNFPGRFSGRQFSNSRSEMNVSTLELGDSALYLCASSWDGSNQPQHFGDGTRLSIL.

V and J are TRBV2 and TRBJ2-7; tentative D call: TRBD1 (6 bases). The CDR3 is 13 amino acids. The V and J ends lost 9 bases and 0 bases respectively, with 12 bases between them. Germline V gene data show CDR1 as SNHLY and CDR2 as FYNNEI. CDR3 bases: TGTGCCAGTAGACAGGCCAGCTCCTACGAGCAGTACGTC. Its protein product is CASRQASSYEQYV.

The sample holds one count of this clone. The V gene is TRBV6-2 or TRBV6-3, the J gene TRBJ2-6; 7 bases match TRBD1. Germline CDR1 is MNHEY and CDR2 is SVGEGT. CDR3 length: 16 residues. V gave up 3 bases and J gave up 2 bases; unmatched junction bases: 4. The DNA of the CDR3 is TGTGCCAGCAGTTATCCCGGGACAGCTGGGGCCAACGTCCTGACTTTC. As protein: CASSYPGTAGANVLTF.

This sequence joins TRBV14 and TRBJ1-6; 7 bases line up with TRBD1. With 3 bases clipped from V and 8 bases from J, the junction kept 7 bases outside the gene matches. This CDR3 is 15 amino acids long. CDR1 SGHDN and CDR2 FVKESK come from the germline V gene. CDR3 amino acids: CASSHLGGADSPLHF. DNA of the CDR3: TGTGCCAGCAGCCATTTAGGGGGCGCGGATTCACCCCTCCACTTT.

This chain uses TRBV9 with TRBJ1-1; unclear D gene. Germline V gene data show CDR1 as SGDLS and CDR2 as YYNGEE. Trimming removed 3 bases from V and 1 base from J, with 7 bases in between. This CDR3 has 13 amino acids. The DNA of the CDR3 is TGTGCCAGCAGCGGTGGACGGAACACTGAAGCTTTCTTT. Encoded protein: CASSGGRNTEAFF.

The rearrangement links TRBV11-2 to TRBJ2-3; no reliable D call. The CDR3 has 15 residues. Germline CDR1 is SGHAT and CDR2 is FQNNGV. Trimming removed 4 bases from V and 11 bases from J, with 22 bases in between. The CDR3 loop is CASSYLRANPHRQYF. Here the CDR3 DNA reads TGTGCCAGCAGCTACTTACGGGCGAACCCCCACCGGCAGTATTTT.

V usage is TRBV7-9 and J usage is TRBJ1-2, with 8 bases identical to TRBD1. Germline V gene lookup returns CDR1 SEHNR and CDR2 FQNEAQ (reference sequence). The ends lost 5 bases at V and 3 bases at J; junction bases unmatched: 8. The CDR3 runs 15 residues. CDR3 protein: CASSPGQGGYYGYTF. The CDR3 region has the DNA TGTGCCAGCAGCCCCGGACAGGGAGGGTACTATGGCTACACCTTC. The full variable domain, its missing parts supplied by reference TRBV7-9 and TRBJ1-2, is DTGVSQNPRHKITKRGQNVTFRCDPISEHNRLYWYRQTLGQGPEFLTYFQNEAQLEKSRLLSDRFSAERPKGSFSTLEIQRTEQGDSAMYLCASSPGQGGYYGYTFGSGTRLTVV.

V and J are TRBV5-1 and TRBJ1-1; perhaps TRBD1 as D (6 bases). There are 15 residues in the CDR3. Germline V gene lookup returns CDR1 SGHRS and CDR2 YFSETQ. Trimming left V 0 bases short and J 1 base short, with 10 bases between. The CDR3: CASSLVGGSNTEAFF. The CDR3 DNA is TGCGCCAGCAGCTTGGTAGGGGGTTCGAACACTGAAGCTTTCTTT.

This clone was seen only once. V is TRBV7-3 and J is TRBJ2-2, with D maybe TRBD1 (6 bases). Per germline, CDR1 SGHTA and CDR2 FQGTGA. The V and J ends lost 5 bases and 8 bases respectively, with 15 bases between them. The CDR3 is 14 residues long. This CDR3 reads CASSLRGGAGELFF. CDR3 coding DNA: TGTGCCAGCAGCCTTCGAGGGGGAGCTGGGGAGCTGTTTTTT.

This clone was seen just once. CDR3 sequence (DNA): TGTGCCAGCTCACCGCCCGGCAGTAGTGAAAAACTGTTTTTT. This gives the protein CASSPPGSSEKLFF. The V gene is TRBV18, the J gene TRBJ1-4; D is unclear. CDR1 is KGHSH, CDR2 LQKENI, per germline. Trimming shortened V by 3 bases and J by 7 bases, and 12 bases separated the two germline ends. The CDR3 is 14 residues long.

The chain carries TRBV7-2 and TRBJ1-6, with no clear D. The CDR3 sequence is 14 residues long. Trimming shortened V by 5 bases and J by 6 bases, and 11 bases separated the two germline ends. Germline V gene sequence: CDR1 SGHTA, CDR2 FQGNSA. CDR3 bases: TGTGCCAGCAGCCCGAGCACGAGTAATTCACCCCTCCACTTT. Translating gives CASSPSTSNSPLHF.

V and J are TRBV5-1 and TRBJ1-6, with no clear D. This CDR3 is 16 amino acids long. V lost 4 bases, J lost 6 bases, and 17 bases lay in between. In germline, CDR1 is SGHRS, CDR2 YFSETQ. The CDR3 DNA sequence: TGCGCCAGCAGCATCTCCCCCGGAACTTCTAATTCACCCCTCCACTTT. Translated: CASSISPGTSNSPLHF.

The chain uses TRBV14 and TRBJ1-2; TRBD1 might be the D (5 bases). From germline, CDR1 is SGHDN and CDR2 FVKESK. This CDR3 contains 13 residues. Trimming took off 4 bases at V and 3 bases at J, with 9 bases between the two ends. The CDR3 nucleotides read TGTGCCAGCAGCCCCGCAGGGTACTATGGCTACACCTTC. This gives the protein CASSPAGYYGYTF.

The rearrangement joins TRBV6-1 to TRBJ1-1; D ambiguous. Trimming removed 3 bases from V and 1 base from J, with 12 bases in between. Germline values: CDR1 MNHNS, CDR2 SASEGT. The CDR3 has 15 amino acids. As DNA, the CDR3 is TGTGCCAGCAGTGATTCTGGGCTTCCGAACACTGAAGCTTTCTTT. Amino acid sequence: CASSDSGLPNTEAFF.

V usage is TRBV12-5 and J usage is TRBJ2-5; 8 positions agree with TRBD1. V trimming: 9 bases; J trimming: 1 base; junction bases outside the gene matches: 7. The V gene's germline CDR1 is LGHNT and CDR2 FRNRAP. The CDR3 contains 14 residues. The CDR3 here is CASSRGQVQETQYF. The CDR3 bases are TGTGCTAGCAGCAGGGGGCAGGTCCAAGAGACCCAGTACTTC.

J is TRBJ2-3 and V is TRBV5-6; 13 positions agree with TRBD2. CDR3 length: 16 residues. The germline gives CDR1 SGHDT, CDR2 YYEEEE. After removal of 1 base from V and 7 bases from J, the junction contained 6 bases not matched to a gene. The CDR3 DNA reads TGTGCCAGCAGCTTGCGGACTAGCGGGGGCCCGAATACGCAGTATTTT. Translated, it gives CASSLRTSGGPNTQYF.

This clone was recorded a few times. The V and J genes are TRBV10-1 and TRBJ2-7; the D call may be TRBD1 or TRBD2 (6 bases each). V was pared by 3 bases and J by 7 bases, with 13 bases between. Germline CDR1 WNHNN, CDR2 SYGVQD (reference sequence). The CDR3 sequence is 13 residues long. CDR3 DNA sequence: TGCGCCAGCAGTGACCCGGGGGCGAAAGAGCAGTACTTC. It is translated as CASSDPGAKEQYF.

The rearrangement joins TRBV30 to TRBJ2-1, with 10 bases lining up with TRBD1. The germline gives CDR1 GTSNPN, CDR2 SVGIG (reference sequence). With V trimmed by 5 bases and J by 4 bases, 5 bases remained unmatched. CDR3 length: 14 residues. This CDR3 reads CAWVTGGLYNEQFF. The CDR3 bases are TGTGCCTGGGTGACAGGGGGCTTGTACAATGAGCAGTTCTTC.

V gene TRBV6-1 combines with J gene TRBJ2-1; 8 bases line up with TRBD2. Germline values: CDR1 MNHNS, CDR2 SASEGT. The V gene end was trimmed by 2 bases and the J gene end by 7 bases; junction bases not matched to a gene: 13. This CDR3 spans 17 amino acids. Here the CDR3 DNA reads TGTGCCAGCAGTGAATTCGGTGGTCGGGGGGGGCGAAATGAGCAGTTCTTC. Protein product: CASSEFGGRGGRNEQFF.